The 21 T cell receptor beta chains presented below share a single source sample, sequenced in a study of beta chain features in type 1 diabetes (dated by TCRdb to between 2017 and 2018). The method was the immunoSEQ multiplex PCR assay. The entire amount of isolated RNA was reverse transcribed using the High Capacity cDNA Reverse Transcription Kit, so the sequenced TCRB transcripts were expressed ones. Imported from immuneACCESS, the table was reduced by TCRdb to in-frame sequences with V and J called. These copies leave out some clones; in studies compared against another copy, an unresolved V gene accounts for under half, and the cause of the remainder is not known. This sample comprises around 280,000 clones, approximately 15% of them detected only once. 0.015% of the sample rests with the top ten. Their recognized antigens are unknown. Findings and caveats that apply to the study as a whole: In all four CD4+ subsets, TCRB CDR3 length was moderately but significantly shorter in type 1 diabetes patients.

The specimen sequenced was naive CD4+ T cells from blood. The meaning of the sample's cell subset or site label: true naive CD4+ T cells. The receptors here all came from a man aged 18 to 30 with type 1 diabetes.

The V gene is TRBV7-2, the J gene TRBJ2-1; D is perhaps TRBD2 (7 bases). The V end lost 6 bases, the J end lost 2 bases, and 17 bases lay between the germline ends. Germline V gene sequence: CDR1 SGHTA, CDR2 FQGNSA. The CDR3 covers 16 residues. Here the CDR3 DNA reads TGTGCCAGCAGTCCCGGGGGGACAAGTACCTACAATGAGCAGTTCTTC. It yields the protein CASSPGGTSTYNEQFF.

This clone was observed a handful of times. The genes are TRBV18 and TRBJ2-7; unclear D gene. The CDR3 contains 15 residues. The ends were cut back, 2 bases at V and 2 bases at J, with 13 bases in the middle. From germline, CDR1 is KGHSH and CDR2 LQKENI. The CDR3 region is CASSPWAAAAYEQYF. The CDR3 coding sequence is TGTGCCAGCTCACCATGGGCAGCCGCTGCCTACGAGCAGTACTTC.

The sample holds a few counts of this clone. Other DNA sequences in the sample encode the same CDR3. V usage is TRBV28 and J usage is TRBJ2-7; no clear D gene. Deletions cut 3 bases from V and 4 bases from J, with 7 bases between. The germline V gene encodes CDR1 MDHEN and CDR2 SYDVKM. The CDR3 is made up of 12 amino acids. The CDR3 sequence: CASSLLRYEQYF. CDR3 bases: TGTGCCAGCAGTTTGCTTCGGTACGAGCAGTACTTC.

This chain joins TRBV5-1 and TRBJ1-1; 9 bases map to TRBD1. CDR3 length: 14 residues. CDR1 and CDR2 from the germline V gene are SGHRS and YFSETQ. V gave up 0 bases and J gave up 8 bases; unmatched junction bases: 5. CDR3 in amino acids: CASSLGQGEKEAFF. DNA of the CDR3: TGCGCCAGCAGCTTGGGACAGGGGGAAAAGGAAGCTTTCTTT.

The chain has TRBV7-2 and TRBJ2-7; TRBD2 agrees at 8 bases. J gave up 4 bases and V 5 bases, and 7 bases lay outside the gene matches. This CDR3 comprises 14 residues. Germline CDR1 SGHTA, CDR2 FQGNSA. The CDR3 loop is CASSTGTRRYEQYF. The CDR3 DNA reads as TGTGCCAGCAGCACCGGGACTAGACGGTACGAGCAGTACTTC.

The rearrangement links TRBV30 to TRBJ2-1, with D perhaps matching TRBD1 (6 bases). Trimming removed 5 bases from V and 3 bases from J, with 20 bases in between. CDR3 length equals 16 residues. The germline V gene has CDR1 GTSNPN and CDR2 SVGIG (reference sequence). The CDR3 loop reads CAWGIKGGASYNEQFF. The CDR3 DNA follows: TGTGCCTGGGGGATAAAAGGGGGTGCGAGCTACAATGAGCAGTTCTTC.

The J gene is TRBJ2-5, the V gene TRBV5-1; D gene ambiguous. From germline, CDR1 is SGHRS and CDR2 YFSETQ. Trimming left V 4 bases short and J 0 bases short, with 7 bases between. The CDR3 has 13 residues. The chain's CDR3 is CASSGGNQETQYF. The CDR3 DNA reads as TGCGCCAGCAGCGGCGGAAACCAAGAGACCCAGTACTTC.

This clone was seen a few times. This rearrangement joins TRBV6-5 to TRBJ2-7, with 13 bases lining up with TRBD2. The V and J ends lost 6 bases and 0 bases, in that order; junction bases with no gene match: 2. Germline-derived CDR1 and CDR2 are MNHEY and SVGAGI. The CDR3 covers 15 residues. CDR3 DNA: TGTGCCAGCAGCCGGACTAGCGGGGGCTCCTACGAGCAGTACTTC. Translated, it gives CASSRTSGGSYEQYF.

This clone was counted a few times. This chain joins TRBV23-1 and TRBJ2-5; possibly TRBD2 for D (6 bases). TRBV23-1 is recorded as an ORF, its role being uncertain. The ends were cut back, 1 base at V and 2 bases at J, with 14 bases in the middle. CDR3 length: 16 amino acids. DNA of the CDR3: TGCGCCAGCAGTCAATGGGCTAGCGCTGTACAAGAGACCCAGTACTTC. Protein sequence: CASSQWASAVQETQYF.

This clone has a handful of counts. The chain couples TRBV4-1 to TRBJ1-2; 7 bases agree with TRBD1. Germline V gene sequence: CDR1 MGHRA, CDR2 YSYEKL. Trimming removed 10 bases from V and 8 bases from J; junction bases left unmatched: 10. This CDR3 contains 12 residues. Here the CDR3 reads CATSDRREGYTF. CDR3 sequence (DNA): TGCGCCACATCGGACAGGCGGGAAGGCTACACCTTC.

This clone has just a few counts. The J gene is TRBJ2-7, the V gene TRBV2; D remains ambiguous. Germline-derived CDR1 and CDR2 are SNHLY and FYNNEI. V shed 4 bases and J shed 5 bases, with 3 bases lying between them. The CDR3 covers 10 residues. The CDR3 loop is CASSGNEQYF. For the CDR3, the DNA is TGTGCCAGCAGTGGTAACGAGCAGTACTTC.

With respect to this clone: The junction departs from germline at one end; a sequencing error may be responsible. V gene TRBV28 combines with J gene TRBJ2-3; TRBD1 matches at 8 bases. This CDR3 is built from 12 residues. The germline V gene has CDR1 MDHEN and CDR2 SYDVKM. CDR3 sequence: CASRGPGQAHYF. The CDR3 bases are TGTGCCAGCAGAGGCCCGGGACAGGCGCACTATTTT.

This clone has only a few counts. The chain joins TRBV9 to TRBJ1-5; tentatively, D is TRBD1 (5 bases). Per the germline V gene, CDR1 is SGDLS and CDR2 is YYNGEE. The length of the CDR3 is 14 residues. Trimming took off 3 bases at V and 4 bases at J, with 11 bases between the two ends. In DNA form, the CDR3 reads TGTGCCAGCAGCGAAGGGGTGAGGAATCAGCCCCAGCATTTT. This sequence encodes CASSEGVRNQPQHF.

This sequence joins TRBV5-6 and TRBJ1-2, with 7 bases matching TRBD1. The CDR3 length is 14 residues. After removal of 0 bases from V and 4 bases from J, the junction contained 3 bases not matched to a gene. From germline, CDR1 is SGHDT and CDR2 YYEEEE. CDR3 protein: CASSLDRGPYGYTF. The DNA for the CDR3 is TGTGCCAGCAGCTTGGATAGGGGGCCCTATGGCTACACCTTC.

The J gene is TRBJ2-3, the V gene TRBV4-3; D not resolved. Germline CDR1 and CDR2: LGHNA and YSLEER. The length of the CDR3 is 13 residues. V was trimmed by 4 bases and J by 5 bases, leaving 10 bases between them. The CDR3 DNA is TGCGCCAGCAGCCTCTCGCGGATAGATACGCAGTATTTT. Its protein product is CASSLSRIDTQYF.

This clone was observed a handful of times. The V and J genes are TRBV7-2 and TRBJ1-2, with a possible D match to TRBD1 (5 bases). The germline V gene encodes CDR1 SGHTA and CDR2 FQGNSA. This CDR3 spans 16 amino acids. V was pared by 4 bases and J by 1 base, with 16 bases between. The CDR3, as DNA: TGTGCCAGCAGCTCTCCCGACGGACACCGTAACTATGGCTACACCTTC. Amino acid sequence: CASSSPDGHRNYGYTF.

This clone has just a few counts. The chain recombines TRBV4-3 with TRBJ1-2; D not certain. Germline V gene lookup returns CDR1 LGHNA and CDR2 YSLEER. The CDR3 has 15 residues. V was pared by 5 bases and J by 14 bases, with 27 bases between. CDR3 DNA sequence: TGCGCCAGCAGCTCGCTCACGACCAGGAAAGAGATGTTGACCTTC. As protein: CASSSLTTRKEMLTF.

This sequence joins TRBV7-2 and TRBJ1-2; 7 nucleotides align to TRBD1. The CDR3 has 14 amino acids. Trimming cost V 5 bases and J 5 bases; bases outside gene matches: 8. Germline CDR1 is SGHTA and CDR2 is FQGNSA. Written as DNA, the CDR3 is TGTGCCAGCAGCCCAGGGACAGTTAGATATGGCTACACCTTC. It encodes CASSPGTVRYGYTF. Combining the CDR3 with reference TRBV7-2 and TRBJ1-2 gives the whole variable domain GAGVSQSPSNKVTEKGKDVELRCDPISGHTALYWYRQSLGQGLEFLIYFQGNSAPDKSGLPSDRFSAERTGGSVSTLTIQRTQQEDSAVYLCASSPGTVRYGYTFGSGTRLTVV.

The chain carries TRBV4-2 and TRBJ2-7; 11 bases agree with TRBD2. The CDR3 contains 15 residues. V was pared by 3 bases and J by 0 bases, with 1 base of the junction left unmatched. Germline V gene sequence: CDR1 LGHNA, CDR2 YNFKEQ. In nucleotides, the CDR3 is TGTGCCAGCAGCCAGGGACTAGCGGACTCCTACGAGCAGTACTTC. Translating gives CASSQGLADSYEQYF.

This sequence joins TRBV6-6 and TRBJ2-3; D perhaps matches TRBD2 (5 bases). The CDR3 totals 14 residues. Germline CDR1 MNHNY, CDR2 SVGAGI (reference sequence). Trimming removed 2 bases from V and 7 bases from J, with 13 bases in between. CDR3 amino acids: CASSYPETSYTQYF. DNA for the CDR3: TGTGCCAGCAGTTACCCGGAAACTAGTTATACGCAGTATTTT.

In its sample, this clone was seen a few times. The gene calls are TRBV18 and TRBJ2-4; D perhaps matches TRBD1 (6 bases). The V gene lost 5 bases and the J gene lost 6 bases, with 26 bases spanning the gap. Germline V gives CDR1 KGHSH, CDR2 LQKENI. The CDR3 length is 18 residues. In DNA form, the CDR3 reads TGTGCCAGCTCAACGTATCCTACAGGGAGTGGAGTGGGAAACATTCAGTACTTC. It codes for CASSTYPTGSGVGNIQYF.